This TCR beta chain is drawn from a study of blood T cells in healthy people across ages. A second PCR, run for about 7 to 11 cycles, used a sample-barcoded 5' primer plus a J-beta primer mix. TCRdb used MiXCR to reprocess the 5' RACE reads, holding one entry per CDR3 protein. The sample gives 800,000 to 950,000 distinct CDR3 sequences, roughly 28% of which show up once; roughly 10% is in the top ten. This clonotype has a handful of counts. The CDR3 covers 16 residues. V was trimmed by 0 bases and J by 1 base, leaving 12 bases between them. The germline V gene has CDR1 SGHRS and CDR2 YFSETQ. These same data were also listed under a study on T cells of mothers and their children.

Sequencing was done on a sample of blood. The sequence derives from a woman between 40 and 55 years old in good health. The J gene is TRBJ2-3, the V gene TRBV5-1, with TRBD2 as a possible D gene (6 bases). CDR3 region: CASSLAASAGTDTQYF. The CDR3 DNA follows: TGCGCCAGCAGCTTGGCGGCTAGCGCCGGCACAGATACGCAGTATTTT. The full variable domain, rest sourced from reference TRBV5-1 and TRBJ2-3, is KAGVTQTPRYLIKTRGQQVTLSCSPISGHRSVSWYQQTPGQGLQFLFEYFSETQRNKGNFPGRFSGRQFSNSRSEMNVSTLELGDSALYLCASSLAASAGTDTQYFGPGTRLTVL.